This TCR beta chain was sequenced during a study of cytomegalovirus exposure and HLA in healthy donors. PCR involved 60 Vbeta and 13 Jbeta primers. Some clones are missing from TCRdb's copy, which holds only in-frame ones; the method was immunoSEQ multiplex PCR. The repertoire holds 160,000 or so clones, about four fifths seen once, with roughly 8% in the top ten. The clonotype comes from a male donor in good health and CMV-seropositive. Sequenced sample: PBMCs.

The CDR3 here is CASSFATGTANTEAFF. The DNA of the CDR3 is TGTGCCAGCAGCTTTGCGACCGGGACAGCGAACACTGAAGCTTTCTTT. This chain joins TRBV7-9 and TRBJ1-1; 7 nucleotides match TRBD1. The junction had 8 bases not matched to a gene; V was cut back by 3 bases and J by 1 base. The CDR3 runs 16 residues. Germline values: CDR1 SEHNR, CDR2 FQNEAQ (reference sequence). The full variable domain, completed using reference TRBV7-9 and TRBJ1-1, is DTGVSQNPRHKITKRGQNVTFRCDPISEHNRLYWYRQTLGQGPEFLTYFQNEAQLEKSRLLSDRFSAERPKGSFSTLEIQRTEQGDSAMYLCASSFATGTANTEAFFGQGTRLTVV.